This is a list of T cell receptor beta chains from one sample in a study of T cell changes during pregnancy in multiple sclerosis. Clones were sequenced by immunoSEQ multiplex PCR, and TCRdb holds only the in-frame ones, with some missing. The data contain about 54,000 clones, around 92% of them singletons. The starting material was peripheral blood, obtained after pregnancy. Receptors were obtained from a female donor in good health, enrolled as a control in a pregnancy study. Both conserved end residues are part of each CDR3. A D gene is named only where the DNA matches it firmly.

v_call	d_call	j_call	cdr3_nt	cdr3_aa
TRBV2	.	TRBJ1-1	TGTGCCAGCGGGCCCAGGGTAGGCACTGAAGCTTTCTTT	CASGPRVGTEAFF
TRBV6-1	TRBD2	TRBJ2-3	TGTGCCAGCAGTCCCCCGGGACTAGCAGGTGATACGCAGTATTTT	CASSPPGLAGDTQYF
TRBV5-6	.	TRBJ2-3	TGTGCCAGCAGCTCCTCAGGGGGCACAGATACGCAGTATTTT	CASSSSGGTDTQYF
TRBV2	.	TRBJ1-6	TGTGCCAGCAGTGCCGCTTCGACGAGGCAGGGGCTCGGTTCACCCCTCCACTTT	CASSAASTRQGLGSPLHF
TRBV2	TRBD1	TRBJ2-5	TGTGCCAGCAGGGAACAGGGGGCATTGACCCAGTACTTC	CASREQGALTQYF
TRBV4-1	TRBD1	TRBJ1-5	TGCGCCAGCAGCCAAGTATGGACAGGGGATCAGCCCCAGCATTTT	CASSQVWTGDQPQHF
TRBV6-1	TRBD1	TRBJ2-5	TGTGCCAGCAGTGGACAGGGCCACAACCAAGAGACCCAGTACTTC	CASSGQGHNQETQYF
TRBV5-4	TRBD1	TRBJ1-6	TGTGCCAGCAGCCACCTCCCGGACAGGCCCCCGAGGAATTCACCCCTCCACTTT	CASSHLPDRPPRNSPLHF
TRBV19	TRBD1	TRBJ2-1	TGTGCCAGCCGATACCGGGACAGGGTCGATGAGCAGTTCTTC	CASRYRDRVDEQFF
TRBV28	.	TRBJ2-1	TGTGCCAGCAGTTTAGGCAGCTCCTACAATGAGCAGTTCTTC	CASSLGSSYNEQFF